The present TCR beta chain was sequenced within a study of cytomegalovirus exposure and HLA in healthy donors (TCRdb year 2017). In terms of the full investigation: A later analysis indicated that the 120 validation repertoires were generated on the platform also employed for the approximately 670 repertoires of the first cohort. The study aimed to test whether signatures of past pathogen exposure could be identified by cataloging public T cell receptors. A separate validation cohort of about 110 different subjects was used in addition to the roughly 700-subject first cohort. To predict cytomegalovirus infection status, the study combined high-throughput TCR immunosequencing, statistical association of individual TCRs with disease status, and machine learning. Overall study results and their limits: A later analysis found that TCRs clustered in the first cohort also tended to co-occur in the roughly 120 validation repertoires, with roughly 95% of cluster scores above 0. In vitro tests confirmed that a few of the cytomegalovirus-associated TCR beta chains recognize cytomegalovirus antigens. In the study, approximately 150 TCR beta chains were listed as associated with cytomegalovirus. A later analysis had no HLA typing for the validation cohort, so co-occurrence there was scored across all 110 or so repertoires. Across donors, most TCR sequences were observed very rarely, whereas some public TCRs were present in many individuals. It was suggested by the authors that the approach could potentially be generalized to other disease states and immunological phenotypes. Cytomegalovirus status was reported to be diagnosed by the classifier with high specificity and sensitivity in both the original and validation cohorts.

Library preparation was by the immunoSEQ multiplex PCR assay. The authors' analysis ran thus. A statistical classification framework was developed to diagnose cytomegalovirus status using the catalog of TCR beta chain sequences. TCRdb's version of the immuneACCESS table is confined to in-frame rearrangements and falls short of the full clone set. An unresolved V gene accounts for under half of the shortfall where checked; the remainder is of unknown origin. Clone size and V and J calls were adopted from that table, with D and trimming inferred from the DNA. Across this sample there are some 270,000 clones, with around 85% seen only once. The ten largest clones add up to 0.9% to 1.1% of the sample. On this clone: Its antigen target is currently unknown. An end of the junction does not agree with germline; a read error may underlie this.

Donors formed part of the validation cohort, which comprised 120 subjects and was distinct from the first cohort of 670 or so subjects. CDR1 and CDR2 are read off the germline V gene (reference sequence) as SSHAT and FNYEAQ. The CDR3 runs 14 amino acids, cysteine and phenylalanine included. Only the CDR3 portion is preserved as DNA: 42 bases, with reading frame beginning at the first base. The specimen was PBMCs. This sequence originates from a young woman in good health and CMV-seronegative. The rearranged chain carries TRBV7-7 and TRBJ2-1; 10 central nucleotides agree with TRBD1. The DNA is TGTGCTAGCAGCTTCGGGACAGGGGTCGATGAGCAGTTCTTC. This is translated as CASSFGTGVDEQFF.